A selection of T cell receptor beta chains follows, all from one sample in a study of blood T cell repertoires in COVID-19. Sequencing used immunoSEQ multiplex PCR; TCRdb keeps in-frame clones, though not all of them. The sample contains just over 300,000 clones, roughly 87% of which appear only once. The sample was PBMCs or T cells enriched from blood (not recorded which). The receptors here all came from a woman younger than 30 who had recovered from COVID-19. Each CDR3 is given with its conserved first and last residue.

j_call: TRBJ1-6; v_call: TRBV19; cdr3_aa: CASSISDRGGSPLHF
j_call: TRBJ1-5; v_call: TRBV19; cdr3_aa: CASSASGGAGQPQHF
j_call: TRBJ2-5; v_call: TRBV6-6; cdr3_aa: CASSYHGSETQYF
j_call: TRBJ1-3; v_call: TRBV5-6; cdr3_aa: CASSLSTGVGNTIYF
j_call: TRBJ2-5; v_call: TRBV5-1; cdr3_aa: CASSGGTSGSGNGETQYF
j_call: TRBJ1-4; v_call: TRBV28; cdr3_aa: CASSLWGTGGRWRLFF
j_call: TRBJ2-7; v_call: TRBV6-2/TRBV6-3; cdr3_aa: CASSYSREVEQYF
j_call: TRBJ2-7; v_call: TRBV5-1; cdr3_aa: CASSVTGGRSYEQYF
j_call: TRBJ2-7; v_call: TRBV2; cdr3_aa: CASSSDREINEQYF
j_call: TRBJ2-5; v_call: TRBV2; cdr3_aa: CASRGGGSSETQYF
j_call: TRBJ1-4; v_call: TRBV7-9; cdr3_aa: CASSPGQGDEKLFF